This T cell receptor (beta chain) was sequenced in a study of cytomegalovirus exposure and HLA in healthy donors. Whole-study findings and limits: In presence/absence analyses, roughly uniform sequencing depth across donors was assumed. Many donors carried some public TCRs, although rarity characterized most TCR sequences.

CDR1 MNHEY and CDR2 SVGAGI come from the germline V gene. V shed 0 bases, J shed 7 bases, and the junction held 7 bases outside the gene matches. The CDR3 spans 16 residues. Comments on this clone: Antigen unknown.

Primers for the PCR totalled 60 Vbeta and 13 Jbeta. The repertoire was sequenced with immunoSEQ multiplex PCR; TCRdb's copy has only in-frame clones and lacks some. The table lists over 100,000 clones, approximately 78% of them singletons. Sequenced material: PBMCs. This sequence was found in a man younger than 45 in good health and CMV-seropositive. This chain connects TRBV6-5 to TRBJ2-2; 8 bases map to TRBD1. CDR3 nucleotide sequence: TGTGCCAGCAGTTACTCTGGGGCAGGGGGCGGCGGGGAGCTGTTTTTT. Translation gives CASSYSGAGGGGELFF.